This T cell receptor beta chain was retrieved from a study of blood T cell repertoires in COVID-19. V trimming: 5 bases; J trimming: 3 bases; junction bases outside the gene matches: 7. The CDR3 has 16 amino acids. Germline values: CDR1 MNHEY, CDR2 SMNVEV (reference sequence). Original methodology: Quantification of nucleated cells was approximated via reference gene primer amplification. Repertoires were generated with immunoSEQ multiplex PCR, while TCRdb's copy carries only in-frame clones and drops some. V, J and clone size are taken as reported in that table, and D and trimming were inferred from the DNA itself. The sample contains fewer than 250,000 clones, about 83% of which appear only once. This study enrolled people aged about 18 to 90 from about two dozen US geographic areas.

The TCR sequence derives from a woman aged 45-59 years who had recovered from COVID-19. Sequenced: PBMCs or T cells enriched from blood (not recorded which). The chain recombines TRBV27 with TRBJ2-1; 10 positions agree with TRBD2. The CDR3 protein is CASSPRSSGSYNEQFF. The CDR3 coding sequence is TGTGCCAGCAGTCCCCGTTCTAGCGGGAGCTACAATGAGCAGTTCTTC.